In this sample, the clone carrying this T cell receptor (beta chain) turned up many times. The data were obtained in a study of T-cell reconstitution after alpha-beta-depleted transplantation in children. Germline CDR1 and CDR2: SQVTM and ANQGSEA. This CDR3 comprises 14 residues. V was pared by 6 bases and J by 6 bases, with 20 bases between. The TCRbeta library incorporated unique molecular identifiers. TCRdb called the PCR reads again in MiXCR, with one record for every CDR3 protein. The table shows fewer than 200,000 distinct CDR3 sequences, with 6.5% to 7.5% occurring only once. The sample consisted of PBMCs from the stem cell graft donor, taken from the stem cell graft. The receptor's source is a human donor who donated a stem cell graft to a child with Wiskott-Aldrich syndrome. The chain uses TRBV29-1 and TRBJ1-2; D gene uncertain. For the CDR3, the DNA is TGCAGCGTAGACCAGATGACCGATTCGGATGGCTACACCTTC. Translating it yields CSVDQMTDSDGYTF.